The 30 T cell receptor beta chains listed next were all sequenced from one sample in a study of blood T cell repertoires in COVID-19. Here immunoSEQ multiplex PCR was the method, and the copy in TCRdb shows in-frame clones only, minus some. In the table there are over 55,000 clones, 65% to 85% of which are singletons. Sequencing was carried out using peripheral blood. Receptors originate from a man over 45 with active COVID-19.

The chain carries TRBV28 and TRBJ1-1; D ambiguous. Trimming took 7 bases from V and 1 from J, leaving 7 bases between them. Germline values: CDR1 MDHEN, CDR2 SYDVKM. The CDR3 contains 12 residues. The CDR3 is CASTSGNTEAFF. DNA for the CDR3: TGTGCCAGCACTTCAGGGAACACTGAAGCTTTCTTT. Filled out from reference TRBV28 and TRBJ1-1, the complete variable domain reads DVKVTQSSRYLVKRTGEKVFLECVQDMDHENMFWYRQDPGLGLRLIYFSYDVKMKEKGDIPEGYSVSREKKERFSLILESASTNQTSMYLCASTSGNTEAFFGQGTRLTVV.

V is TRBV18 and J is TRBJ2-5; D gene unclear. Germline-derived CDR1 and CDR2 are KGHSH and LQKENI. CDR3 size: 14 residues. Trimming pared 0 bases from V and 5 bases from J, leaving 10 bases between. The CDR3 region has the DNA TGTGCCAGCTCACCACCGCGGCCCGGGGAGACCCAGTACTTC. Protein product: CASSPPRPGETQYF.

The V call is TRBV7-6, the J call TRBJ2-2; no firm D call. The CDR3 loop spans 13 amino acids. With 4 bases removed from V and 2 bases from J, the gap between germline ends came to 5 bases. The V gene's germline CDR1 is SGHVS and CDR2 FNYEAQ. The chain's CDR3 is CASSSPNTGELFF. Here the CDR3 DNA reads TGTGCCAGCAGCTCTCCTAACACCGGGGAGCTGTTTTTT. The full variable domain, rest sourced from reference TRBV7-6 and TRBJ2-2, is GAGVSQSPRYKVTKRGQDVALRCDPISGHVSLYWYRQALGQGPEFLTYFNYEAQQDKSGLPNDRFSAERPEGSISTLTIQRTEQRDSAMYRCASSSPNTGELFFGEGSRLTVL.

The gene calls are TRBV23-1 and TRBJ2-3; TRBD1 matches 7 bases. Being an ORF, TRBV23-1 has a function that is uncertain. This CDR3 has 18 residues. Trimming took 3 bases from V and 1 from J; bases not matched to a gene: 13. The CDR3: CASSHDVDRVGCTDTQYF. The CDR3 DNA reads TGCGCCAGCAGTCACGATGTCGACAGGGTTGGGTGCACAGATACGCAGTATTTT.

This chain joins TRBV27 and TRBJ2-7, with 7 bases aligning to TRBD2. The V gene end was trimmed by 4 bases and the J gene end by 3 bases; junction bases not matched to a gene: 3. The CDR3 extends over 13 amino acids. Germline CDR1 reads MNHEY; CDR2 reads SMNVEV (reference sequence). This CDR3 is CASSSGLDYEQYF. CDR3 nucleotide sequence: TGTGCCAGCAGTTCCGGACTAGACTACGAGCAGTACTTC.

This chain joins TRBV3-1 (or the pseudogene TRBV3-2) and TRBJ2-5; tentative D call: TRBD2 (5 bases). The germline V gene encodes CDR1 LGHDT and CDR2 YNNKEL (reference sequence). There are 14 residues in the CDR3. V was clipped by 1 base and J by 2 bases, with 8 bases between them. CDR3 in amino acids: CASSQVEGQETQYF. The CDR3 DNA reads TGTGCCAGCAGCCAAGTAGAGGGACAAGAGACCCAGTACTTC.

The chain combines TRBV5-1 with TRBJ1-4; D call uncertain. The germline V and J ends were trimmed by 0 bases and 8 bases, with 14 bases remaining between them. The germline CDR1 and CDR2 sequences are SGHRS and YFSETQ. CDR3 length: 15 residues. The CDR3 loop reads CASSLERAGDEKLFF. CDR3 DNA sequence: TGCGCCAGCAGCTTGGAGAGGGCGGGTGACGAAAAACTGTTTTTT.

This clone was detected once. The chain uses TRBV5-6 and TRBJ1-6, with a tentative D call TRBD1 (6 bases). The ends were cut back, 3 bases at V and 7 bases at J, with 14 bases in the middle. Germline assignment: CDR1 SGHDT and CDR2 YYEEEE. The length of the CDR3 is 15 residues. CDR3: CASSSYRVWNSPLHF. The CDR3 DNA reads TGTGCCAGCAGCTCGTACAGGGTCTGGAATTCACCCCTCCACTTT. The whole variable domain, filled in from reference TRBV5-6 and TRBJ1-6, reads DAGVTQSPTHLIKTRGQQVTLRCSPKSGHDTVSWYQQALGQGPQFIFQYYEEEERQRGNFPDRFSGHQFPNYSSELNVNALLLGDSALYLCASSSYRVWNSPLHFGNGTRLTVT.

This clone was counted only a few times. The V gene is TRBV6-5, the J gene TRBJ1-2; D gene uncertain. The V and J ends lost 2 bases and 8 bases respectively, with 18 bases between them. The V gene's germline CDR1 is MNHEY and CDR2 SVGAGI. The CDR3 totals 15 residues. The CDR3 bases are TGTGCCAGCAGTTACGCCTCGGGCCCCAAGCGGGGCTACACCTTC. Protein product: CASSYASGPKRGYTF.

The rearrangement links TRBV9 to TRBJ2-7, with 7 nucleotides matching TRBD2. The germline gives CDR1 SGDLS, CDR2 YYNGEE. This CDR3 comprises 14 residues. V shed 0 bases, J shed 3 bases, and the junction held 3 bases outside the gene matches. The CDR3 DNA is TGTGCCAGCAGCGTAGCTAGCGGAAGCTACGAGCAGTACTTC. Protein product: CASSVASGSYEQYF.

The chain has TRBV6-2 or TRBV6-3 and TRBJ2-7; 9 nucleotides line up with TRBD2. CDR3 size: 17 residues. J was trimmed by 2 bases and V by 0 bases; bases with no gene match: 8. The germline V gene has CDR1 MNHEY and CDR2 SVGEGT. The CDR3 loop is CASSYSNPSGIAYEQYF. The CDR3 nucleotides are TGTGCCAGCAGTTACTCGAACCCTAGCGGGATAGCCTACGAGCAGTACTTC.

The chain links TRBV27 to TRBJ2-3; the match to TRBD2 covers 9 bases. This CDR3 is built from 16 residues. V shed 6 bases and J 4 bases; nucleotides not matched to a gene: 11. Germline loops: CDR1 MNHEY, CDR2 SMNVEV (reference sequence). CDR3 bases: TGTGCCAGCAGCCCTTTAGCGGGGGTCTCCCCAGATACGCAGTATTTT. Its translation: CASSPLAGVSPDTQYF.

The gene calls are TRBV28 and TRBJ2-7; D remains ambiguous. Germline-derived CDR1 and CDR2 are MDHEN and SYDVKM. The CDR3 sequence is 13 residues long. The V gene lost 4 bases and the J gene lost 10 bases, with 17 bases spanning the gap. The DNA for the CDR3 is TGTGCCAGCAGTTCATTGGGCCACGTAAGCCAGTACTTC. It is translated as CASSSLGHVSQYF.

V usage is TRBV28 and J usage is TRBJ2-5; D unclear. The ends were cut back, 6 bases at V and 2 bases at J, with 10 bases in the middle. Germline V CDR1 and CDR2: MDHEN, SYDVKM. The CDR3 runs 13 residues. This CDR3 reads CASSTGLQETQYF. The CDR3 DNA reads TGTGCCAGCAGCACGGGTCTTCAAGAGACCCAGTACTTC.

This clone has only a few counts. V gene TRBV9 combines with J gene TRBJ2-5; possible D gene TRBD2, 6 bases. The ends were cut back, 4 bases at V and 5 bases at J, with 12 bases in the middle. From germline, CDR1 is SGDLS and CDR2 YYNGEE. The CDR3 is made up of 13 amino acids. CDR3: CASSPGTLETQYF. In DNA form, the CDR3 reads TGTGCCAGCAGCCCCGGGACTTTGGAGACCCAGTACTTC.

The rearrangement uses TRBV27 and TRBJ2-7; D unresolved. The CDR3 is 15 residues long. Germline CDR1 MNHEY, CDR2 SMNVEV (reference sequence). The V end lost 6 bases, the J end lost 4 bases, and 19 bases lay between the germline ends. The DNA of the CDR3 is TGTGCCAGCAGCCGCACCGTCCTGACGACTTACGAGCAGTACTTC. It translates to CASSRTVLTTYEQYF.

The CDR3 nucleotides are TGTGCCAGCAGTACCCGGCAGGGGAGATACGAGCAGTACTTC. Its protein product is CASSTRQGRYEQYF. The chain uses TRBV28 and TRBJ2-7; a weak D match, TRBD1 (6 bases). The CDR3 covers 14 residues. V lost 5 bases and J lost 4, with 15 bases in between. The V gene's germline CDR1 is MDHEN and CDR2 SYDVKM.

The chain recombines TRBV27 with TRBJ1-5; possibly TRBD1 for D (5 bases). The CDR3 totals 13 residues. The germline CDR1 and CDR2 sequences are MNHEY and SMNVEV (reference sequence). V was pared by 3 bases and J by 10 bases, with 13 bases between. The CDR3: CASSFSRDLPQHF. DNA for the CDR3: TGTGCCAGCAGTTTTAGCAGGGACTTACCCCAGCATTTT.

The chain uses TRBV5-6 and TRBJ1-6; 8 bases are a match to TRBD1. The CDR3 has 14 amino acids. J gave up 11 bases and V 0 bases, and 4 bases lay outside the gene matches. From germline, CDR1 is SGHDT and CDR2 YYEEEE. The CDR3 here is CASSLDRGLTPLHF. The CDR3 nucleotides read TGTGCCAGCAGCTTGGACAGGGGGTTGACACCCCTCCACTTT.

The count of this clone is one. The chain joins TRBV12-5 to TRBJ1-1; 7 bases agree with TRBD1. J lost 5 bases, V lost 6 bases, and 6 bases had no gene match. The CDR3 extends over 13 amino acids. The germline V gene encodes CDR1 LGHNT and CDR2 FRNRAP. CDR3 protein: CASGQIQGTEAFF. For the CDR3, the DNA is TGTGCTAGTGGACAAATACAGGGGACTGAAGCTTTCTTT. The complete variable domain, with remaining parts taken from reference TRBV12-5 and TRBJ1-1, reads DARVTQTPRHKVTEMGQEVTMRCQPILGHNTVFWYRQTMMQGLELLAYFRNRAPLDDSGMPKDRFSAEMPDATLATLKIQPSEPRDSAVYFCASGQIQGTEAFFGQGTRLTVV.

The chain has TRBV2 and TRBJ2-7; 9 positions match TRBD2. The CDR3 consists of 14 residues. In germline, CDR1 is SNHLY, CDR2 FYNNEI. Unmatched junction bases numbered 11, after V lost 7 bases and J lost 7 bases. CDR3 region: CASTVAGGPGEQYF. In DNA form, the CDR3 reads TGTGCCAGCACGGTGGCGGGAGGGCCGGGGGAGCAGTACTTC.

The rearrangement uses TRBV6-5 and TRBJ1-6; 7 bases are shared with TRBD1. CDR1 and CDR2 (germline): MNHEY, SVGAGI. The J segment lost 8 bases and the V segment lost 0 bases, leaving 4 bases of the junction unmatched. The CDR3 loop spans 15 amino acids. CDR3 amino acids: CASSYSGGRYSPLHF. The CDR3 DNA reads TGTGCCAGCAGTTACTCAGGGGGCCGATATTCACCCCTCCACTTT.

The chain has TRBV27 and TRBJ2-3; D is perhaps TRBD1 (6 bases). Germline V lookup: CDR1 MNHEY, CDR2 SMNVEV (reference sequence). This CDR3 is 16 amino acids long. The V gene lost 1 base and the J gene lost 2 bases, with 13 bases spanning the gap. CDR3: CASSLLGAATTDTQYF. The CDR3, as DNA: TGTGCCAGCAGTTTATTGGGGGCGGCTACCACAGATACGCAGTATTTT.

The chain has TRBV6-5 and TRBJ2-7, with 10 positions matching TRBD1. In germline, CDR1 is MNHEY, CDR2 SVGAGI. The length of the CDR3 is 15 residues. The V gene end was trimmed by 1 base and the J gene end by 2 bases; junction bases not matched to a gene: 2. This CDR3 reads CASSYYGTGAYEQYF. The CDR3 DNA is TGTGCCAGCAGTTACTATGGGACAGGGGCCTACGAGCAGTACTTC.

This rearrangement joins TRBV7-9 to TRBJ1-6; D is perhaps TRBD1 (6 bases). Trimming took 2 bases from V and 7 from J, leaving 9 bases between them. CDR3 length: 14 amino acids. The germline V gene has CDR1 SEHNR and CDR2 FQNEAQ (reference sequence). CDR3 sequence (DNA): TGTGCCAGCAGCTTAAGGCAGGGGAATTCACCCCTCCACTTT. It codes for CASSLRQGNSPLHF.

The V call is TRBV19, the J call TRBJ2-6; TRBD1 agrees at 8 bases. CDR1 and CDR2 (germline): LNHDA, SQIVND (reference sequence). V was clipped by 3 bases and J by 7 bases; unmatched bases: 8. The CDR3 has 16 residues. CDR3 DNA: TGTGCCAGTAGTATTCTAAGGACAGGGCTCGCCAACGTCCTGACTTTC. Protein sequence: CASSILRTGLANVLTF. Using reference TRBV19 and TRBJ2-6 for the parts outside the CDR3, the full variable domain is DGGITQSPKYLFRKEGQNVTLSCEQNLNHDAMYWYRQDPGQGLRLIYYSQIVNDFQKGDIAEGYSVSREKKESFPLTVTSAQKNPTAFYLCASSILRTGLANVLTFGAGSRLTVL.

The genes are TRBV12-3 or TRBV12-4 and TRBJ2-4; TRBD1 aligns across 9 bases. The CDR3 runs 13 residues. The J segment lost 6 bases and the V segment lost 7 bases, leaving 4 bases of the junction unmatched. The CDR3 sequence is CASTWDRVNIQYF. Here the CDR3 DNA reads TGTGCCAGCACCTGGGACAGGGTAAACATTCAGTACTTC.

As DNA, the CDR3 is TGTGCCAGCAGTCCGGGTCGGGGCGTACAGGGCTACTTCGGCGAGCAGTACTTC. It encodes CASSPGRGVQGYFGEQYF. The chain recombines TRBV27 with TRBJ2-7, with D possibly TRBD1 on 6 matching bases. Looked up from germline, CDR1 is MNHEY and CDR2 is SMNVEV (reference sequence). V was shortened by 5 bases and J by 6 bases, with 29 bases between the two germline ends. This CDR3 has 18 amino acids.

The rearrangement uses TRBV27 and TRBJ2-7; TRBD1 matches 9 bases. Germline trimming cut 8 bases from V and 0 bases from J; bases unmatched to any gene: 11. CDR1 and CDR2 from the germline V gene are MNHEY and SMNVEV (reference sequence). CDR3 length: 16 residues. CDR3 sequence: CASSLTGGGSSYEQYF. For the CDR3, the DNA is TGTGCCAGCTCGCTGACAGGGGGTGGGAGCTCCTACGAGCAGTACTTC.

This chain joins TRBV3-1 (or the pseudogene TRBV3-2) and TRBJ2-3; 11 bases line up with TRBD2. This CDR3 is 17 amino acids long. J gave up 2 bases and V 0 bases, and 4 bases lay outside the gene matches. From germline, CDR1 is LGHDT and CDR2 YNNKEL (reference sequence). This CDR3 is CASSQDRLAGSTDTQYF. CDR3 nucleotides: TGTGCCAGCAGCCAAGATCGACTAGCGGGGTCCACAGATACGCAGTATTTT.